Sequencing of this TCR beta chain was carried out in a study of blood T cell repertoires in COVID-19. This CDR3 is built from 14 residues. V was trimmed by 2 bases and J by 4 bases, leaving 7 bases between them. The V gene's germline CDR1 is SGHNT and CDR2 YYREEE (reference sequence). Profiled with immunoSEQ multiplex PCR; TCRdb holds only in-frame clones, not every one. The table shows about 360,000 clones, with more than 65% occurring only once. This clone was counted a few times. The sample carries other DNA sequences with the same CDR3. J is TRBJ1-6 and V is TRBV5-4, with TRBD1 as a possible D gene (5 bases). Sequenced input: peripheral blood. This receptor was obtained from a human donor with acute or convalescent COVID-19. The donor label of this sample is uncertain. CDR3 protein: CASSLGDYNSPLHF. CDR3 DNA: TGTGCCAGCAGCTTAGGGGATTATAATTCACCCCTCCACTTT.